The 31 T cell receptor beta chains listed next were all sequenced from one sample in a study of blood T cell repertoires in COVID-19 (dated by TCRdb to the early 2020s). The library was made by the immunoSEQ multiplex PCR assay. Held by TCRdb, this immuneACCESS table contains in-frame sequences only and omits some clones. Under half of the omission traces to an unresolved V gene where checked; the cause of the rest is unknown. For this sample the table gives about 65,000 clones, of which approximately 80% were detected only once. The leading ten clones occupy 9.5% to 13% of the sample. The sample comprised peripheral blood. The receptors derive from a man between 45 and 60 years old with COVID-19, enrolled during active disease.

The chain is built from TRBV18 and TRBJ1-5, with D maybe TRBD1 (5 bases). There are 16 residues in the CDR3. Germline values: CDR1 KGHSH, CDR2 LQKENI. Trimming cost V 4 bases and J 3 bases, with 16 bases left between them. The CDR3 region is CASSLSVGGVNQPQHF. The CDR3 DNA reads TGTGCCAGCTCACTATCGGTTGGAGGGGTCAATCAGCCCCAGCATTTT.

This clone has only one observation. This rearrangement joins TRBV19 to TRBJ1-5, with unresolved D. Trimming cost V 5 bases and J 4 bases, with 18 bases left between them. Germline loops: CDR1 LNHDA, CDR2 SQIVND (reference sequence). CDR3 length: 16 amino acids. The CDR3 bases are TGTGCCAGTAGTGTAGCGGGAGCCCTTCTGAATCAGCCCCAGCATTTT. Its protein is CASSVAGALLNQPQHF.

This clone was observed once. The chain recombines TRBV5-4 with TRBJ2-7; TRBD1 might be the D (6 bases). The germline V gene encodes CDR1 SGHNT and CDR2 YYREEE (reference sequence). This CDR3 has 13 residues. V was shortened by 1 base and J by 5 bases, with 10 bases between the two germline ends. The CDR3 spells CASSLTGDNEQYF. Here the CDR3 DNA reads TGTGCCAGCAGCTTGACCGGGGACAACGAGCAGTACTTC.

This clone has a handful of counts. V is TRBV15 and J is TRBJ2-1; D not certain. V was clipped by 5 bases and J by 9 bases, with 14 bases between them. Germline CDR1 is LNHNV and CDR2 is YYDKDF (reference sequence). The CDR3 is made up of 13 amino acids. CDR3 coding DNA: TGTGCCACCAGCGCCCTGGGCAGTTCTGAGCAGTTCTTC. Its protein product is CATSALGSSEQFF.

The CDR3 region is CAISQDAGMYEQYF. DNA of the CDR3: TGTGCCATCAGTCAAGATGCGGGAATGTACGAGCAGTACTTC. The chain couples TRBV10-3 to TRBJ2-7; TRBD2 is a possible D gene (6 bases). From germline, CDR1 is ENHRY and CDR2 SYGVKD. The CDR3 totals 14 residues. V lost 5 bases, J lost 4 bases, and 15 bases lay in between.

The count of this clone is one. This chain links TRBV6-2 or TRBV6-3 with TRBJ2-1; the D gene is possibly TRBD2 (6 bases). The germline gives CDR1 MNHEY, CDR2 SVGEGT. CDR3 length equals 16 residues. With 6 bases removed from V and 0 bases from J, the gap between germline ends came to 15 bases. The CDR3 region is CASSPRLGTSYNEQFF. DNA for the CDR3: TGTGCCAGCAGCCCTCGACTAGGTACCTCCTACAATGAGCAGTTCTTC.

This chain uses TRBV5-4 with TRBJ2-2; D is unresolved. The germline gives CDR1 SGHNT, CDR2 YYREEE (reference sequence). The CDR3 length is 12 residues. The V end lost 4 bases, the J end lost 3 bases, and 4 bases lay between the germline ends. The DNA of the CDR3 is TGTGCCAGCAGCCCTCACACCGGGGAGCTGTTTTTT. It encodes CASSPHTGELFF.

V is TRBV4-1 and J is TRBJ2-7; TRBD2 aligns across 9 bases. J was trimmed by 2 bases and V by 4 bases; bases with no gene match: 15. This CDR3 contains 18 residues. Germline V gene lookup returns CDR1 MGHRA and CDR2 YSYEKL. The CDR3 DNA reads as TGCGCCAGCAGCCTATGGGAGATAGCGGGAGCAAAGACCTACGAGCAGTACTTC. Translated, it gives CASSLWEIAGAKTYEQYF.

This clone was seen only once. V gene TRBV18 combines with J gene TRBJ1-3; 7 positions match TRBD1. The junction had 4 bases not matched to a gene; V was cut back by 2 bases and J by 3 bases. The V gene's germline CDR1 is KGHSH and CDR2 LQKENI. The CDR3 sequence is 15 residues long. CDR3 nucleotides: TGTGCCAGCTCACCAACAGGGGATGGTGGAAACACCATATATTTT. Translation: CASSPTGDGGNTIYF.

There are a few counts of this clone. V is TRBV6-4 and J is TRBJ2-1; 12 bases line up with TRBD1. From germline, CDR1 is MRHNA and CDR2 SNTAGT. The V and J ends lost 6 bases and 6 bases, in that order; junction bases with no gene match: 6. The CDR3 runs 15 residues. CDR3: CASSPGTGGFNEQFF. Written as DNA, the CDR3 is TGTGCCAGCAGCCCCGGGACAGGGGGCTTCAATGAGCAGTTCTTC.

The genes are TRBV21-1 and TRBJ2-5; TRBD1, the D gene given by the table, was not confirmed from the DNA. TRBV21-1 is annotated as a pseudogene. The CDR3 runs to 13 residues. The CDR3 is CASSLGTEETQYF. CDR3 coding DNA: TGTGCCAGCAGCCTCGGGACAGAAGAGACCCAGTACTTC.

The table lists this clone with a few counts. V and J are TRBV10-1 and TRBJ2-7; no firm D call. Trimming took off 3 bases at V and 2 bases at J, with 5 bases between the two ends. This CDR3 has 12 residues. Germline CDR1 reads WNHNN; CDR2 reads SYGVQD (reference sequence). CDR3 protein: CASSDGPYEQYF. The CDR3 DNA sequence: TGCGCCAGCAGTGATGGGCCCTACGAGCAGTACTTC.

V usage is TRBV5-1 and J usage is TRBJ2-3; tentative D call: TRBD2 (5 bases). Germline assignment: CDR1 SGHRS and CDR2 YFSETQ. The CDR3 is 13 residues long. Trimming took 7 bases from V and 6 from J, leaving 15 bases between them. CDR3 region: CASGDPPGDTQYF. The CDR3 bases are TGCGCCAGCGGAGACCCACCGGGGGATACGCAGTATTTT.

This chain uses TRBV28 with TRBJ1-5, with D tentatively TRBD1 (6 bases). Germline-derived CDR1 and CDR2 are MDHEN and SYDVKM. The CDR3 covers 15 residues. The germline V and J ends were trimmed by 5 bases and 5 bases, with 16 bases remaining between them. The CDR3 DNA is TGTGCCAGCAGTCCCTTGGGACACGATGATCAGCCCCAGCATTTT. It is translated as CASSPLGHDDQPQHF.

The J gene is TRBJ2-3, the V gene TRBV2; perhaps TRBD1 as D (5 bases). The CDR3 has 14 residues. CDR1 is SNHLY and CDR2 is FYNNEI in the germline V gene. V lost 6 bases and J lost 6, with 16 bases in between. DNA of the CDR3: TGTGCCAGCAGAAAGGCTGAAGGGGTGGATACGCAGTATTTT. Its protein product is CASRKAEGVDTQYF. The complete variable domain, with remaining parts taken from reference TRBV2 and TRBJ2-3, reads EPEVTQTPSHQVTQMGQEVILRCVPISNHLYFYWYRQILGQKVEFLVSFYNNEISEKSEIFDDQFSVERPDGSNFTLKIRSTKLEDSAMYFCASRKAEGVDTQYFGPGTRLTVL.

The table lists this clone with a count of one. The chain is built from TRBV7-2 and TRBJ2-7; the match to TRBD2 covers 12 bases. The CDR3 spans 14 residues. Per germline, CDR1 SGHTA and CDR2 FQGNSA. Trimming at V came to 6 bases and at J to 4 bases, leaving 4 bases not matched to a gene. The CDR3 region is CASSLAGGPYEQYF. CDR3 sequence (DNA): TGTGCCAGCAGTCTAGCGGGAGGGCCTTACGAGCAGTACTTC.

The rearrangement links TRBV28 to TRBJ2-7, with 9 bases lining up with TRBD2. V was clipped by 6 bases and J by 4 bases; unmatched bases: 10. The CDR3 contains 15 residues. The germline V gene encodes CDR1 MDHEN and CDR2 SYDVKM. The CDR3 here is CASRSGGLAKYEQYF. The CDR3 DNA reads TGTGCCAGCAGATCTGGTGGACTAGCGAAATACGAGCAGTACTTC. Complete variable domain (other parts from reference TRBV28 and TRBJ2-7): DVKVTQSSRYLVKRTGEKVFLECVQDMDHENMFWYRQDPGLGLRLIYFSYDVKMKEKGDIPEGYSVSREKKERFSLILESASTNQTSMYLCASRSGGLAKYEQYFGPGTRLTVT.

The chain carries TRBV3-1 (or the pseudogene TRBV3-2) and TRBJ1-1, with D perhaps TRBD1 (6 bases). Looked up from germline, CDR1 is LGHDT and CDR2 is YNNKEL (reference sequence). This CDR3 spans 12 amino acids. The ends were cut back, 4 bases at V and 8 bases at J, with 11 bases in the middle. CDR3 bases: TGTGCCAGCAGCCGGCAGGGGCTAGAAGCTTTCTTT. This encodes CASSRQGLEAFF.

The V gene is TRBV3-1 (or the pseudogene TRBV3-2), the J gene TRBJ2-2, with 9 bases aligning to TRBD2. This CDR3 contains 17 residues. V was pared by 0 bases and J by 5 bases, with 7 bases of the junction left unmatched. Looked up from germline, CDR1 is LGHDT and CDR2 is YNNKEL (reference sequence). This CDR3 reads CASSQDEAGGYTGELFF. CDR3 nucleotide sequence: TGTGCCAGCAGCCAAGATGAGGCGGGAGGGTATACCGGGGAGCTGTTTTTT.

J is TRBJ1-1 and V is TRBV19; 7 bases match TRBD1. Germline V gene lookup returns CDR1 LNHDA and CDR2 SQIVND (reference sequence). This CDR3 spans 15 amino acids. V dropped 1 base and J dropped 4; count of bases not matched to a gene: 6. CDR3 sequence: CASSIAVTGATEAFF. Written as DNA, the CDR3 is TGTGCCAGTAGTATAGCCGTAACAGGGGCCACTGAAGCTTTCTTT.

This clone was detected only a few times. CDR3 loop: CASSATGSNRDTQYF. In DNA form, the CDR3 reads TGTGCCAGCAGTGCTACGGGGAGTAATCGGGATACGCAGTATTTT. V is TRBV6-4 and J is TRBJ2-3, with D possibly TRBD2 on 5 matching bases. The CDR3 loop spans 15 amino acids. V was pared by 4 bases and J by 6 bases, with 17 bases between. Germline lookup yields CDR1 MRHNA and CDR2 SNTAGT.

The chain links TRBV7-6 to TRBJ2-3; the D gene is possibly TRBD1 (6 bases). Germline CDR1 reads SGHVS; CDR2 reads FNYEAQ. This CDR3 has 15 residues. V lost 5 bases to trimming and J lost 1 base, with 13 bases between them. The CDR3: CASSRGTKGTDTQYF. The CDR3 DNA is TGTGCCAGCAGCCGTGGGACAAAAGGCACAGATACGCAGTATTTT. Complete variable domain (other parts from reference TRBV7-6 and TRBJ2-3): GAGVSQSPRYKVTKRGQDVALRCDPISGHVSLYWYRQALGQGPEFLTYFNYEAQQDKSGLPNDRFSAERPEGSISTLTIQRTEQRDSAMYRCASSRGTKGTDTQYFGPGTRLTVL.

The chain couples TRBV5-1 to TRBJ2-5; TRBD2 matches 7 bases. V shed 0 bases, J shed 3 bases, and the junction held 2 bases outside the gene matches. Germline values: CDR1 SGHRS, CDR2 YFSETQ. CDR3 length equals 14 residues. The CDR3 DNA is TGCGCCAGCAGCTTGGGAACTAGCGAAGAGACCCAGTACTTC. Residues: CASSLGTSEETQYF.

The CDR3 DNA is TGTGCCAGCAGCTTAACCAGGGGGGACACCGGGGAGCTGTTTTTT. Amino acids: CASSLTRGDTGELFF. This chain uses TRBV7-2 with TRBJ2-2, with D perhaps matching TRBD1 (7 bases). Trimming pared 2 bases from V and 3 bases from J, leaving 10 bases between. The CDR3 is 15 amino acids. Germline loops: CDR1 SGHTA, CDR2 FQGNSA.

DNA for the CDR3: TGCGCCAGCTACTCCGAGGGGGCGCGTGACTATGGCTACACCTTC. It codes for CASYSEGARDYGYTF. The V and J genes are TRBV5-1 and TRBJ1-2; 7 bases align to TRBD1. The J segment lost 3 bases and the V segment lost 7 bases, leaving 12 bases of the junction unmatched. The CDR3 loop spans 15 amino acids. The germline gives CDR1 SGHRS, CDR2 YFSETQ.

This sequence joins TRBV2 and TRBJ1-1; D is perhaps TRBD1 (5 bases). The CDR3 is 12 residues long. V was pared by 5 bases and J by 5 bases, with 9 bases between. CDR1 SNHLY and CDR2 FYNNEI come from the germline V gene. The CDR3 protein is CASSKGKTEAFF. DNA of the CDR3: TGTGCCAGCAGTAAGGGGAAAACTGAAGCTTTCTTT.

The V and J genes are TRBV5-1 and TRBJ1-6; no clear D. The CDR3 consists of 15 residues. Trimming left V 4 bases short and J 0 bases short, with 8 bases between. Germline V lookup: CDR1 SGHRS, CDR2 YFSETQ. CDR3 DNA sequence: TGCGCCAGCAGCCCCTGGAGCTCCTATAATTCACCCCTCCACTTT. Translated: CASSPWSSYNSPLHF.

This chain joins TRBV4-1 and TRBJ2-7; no clear D gene. Germline V gives CDR1 MGHRA, CDR2 YSYEKL. Trimming left V 1 base short and J 3 bases short, with 13 bases between. The CDR3 spans 15 residues. CDR3 sequence: CASSQVEGSVYEQYF. DNA for the CDR3: TGCGCCAGCAGCCAAGTTGAAGGCAGCGTCTACGAGCAGTACTTC.

V gene TRBV2 combines with J gene TRBJ1-6, with D unclear. Looked up from germline, CDR1 is SNHLY and CDR2 is FYNNEI. Trimming removed 7 bases from V and 0 bases from J, with 10 bases in between. This CDR3 comprises 15 residues. The CDR3 spells CASNADSSYNSPLHF. The DNA of the CDR3 is TGTGCCAGCAATGCCGATAGCTCCTATAATTCACCCCTCCACTTT.

The chain combines TRBV2 with TRBJ1-5, with 7 bases matching TRBD1. V lost 4 bases to trimming and J lost 4 bases; unmatched junction nucleotides: 4. The CDR3 runs 14 residues. Germline values: CDR1 SNHLY, CDR2 FYNNEI. CDR3 region: CASSGTGGNQPQHF. The CDR3 DNA reads TGTGCCAGCAGTGGGACAGGCGGAAATCAGCCCCAGCATTTT.

The chain recombines TRBV29-1 with TRBJ2-3; 8 bases fit TRBD2. Trimming at V came to 2 bases and at J to 3 bases, leaving 7 bases not matched to a gene. The CDR3 extends over 15 amino acids. Germline V gene data show CDR1 as SQVTM and CDR2 as ANQGSEA. CDR3 region: CSVEIGGAGTDTQYF. In nucleotides, the CDR3 is TGCAGCGTTGAAATCGGGGGGGCAGGGACAGATACGCAGTATTTT.